This T cell receptor (beta chain) was observed in a study of cytomegalovirus exposure and HLA in healthy donors. General study results and limits: Previously analyzed data showed that most TCR beta V segments were productive at a frequency of about 87% or about 30%. The study designated 150 to 200 TCR beta chains cytomegalovirus-associated. Judged likely to be a sequencing artifact was a cluster of highly shared sequence variants. Among the CMV-associated chains, three were confirmed in vitro as specific for CMV antigens.

The trim removed 2 bases at V and 4 bases at J, leaving 12 bases unmatched. The CDR3 has 16 residues. Germline CDR1 GTSNPN, CDR2 SVGIG (reference sequence). Both 60 Vbeta primers and 13 Jbeta primers went into the PCR. Data came from immunoSEQ multiplex PCR; TCRdb stores just in-frame clones and leaves some out. This table has around 150,000 clones, 65% to 70% appearing once. In this sample, this clone turned up once. Its antigen remains unidentified. The sequenced sample consisted of PBMCs. The source is a woman aged 18-30 years in good health and CMV-seropositive. The rearrangement links TRBV30 to TRBJ1-1; TRBD1 matches at 8 bases. The CDR3 coding sequence is TGTGCCTGGAGTCGCGAGGACAGGGAATGGGGCACTGAAGCTTTCTTT. As protein: CAWSREDREWGTEAFF. Drawing the rest from reference TRBV30 and TRBJ1-1, the complete variable domain is SQTIHQWPATLVQPVGSPLSLECTVEGTSNPNLYWYRQAAGRGLQLLFYSVGIGQISSEVPQNLSASRPQDRQFILSSKKLLLSDSGFYLCAWSREDREWGTEAFFGQGTRLTVV.